The 21 T cell receptor beta chains reported below all come from one sample, sequenced in a study of a mutant IDH1 vaccine in newly diagnosed glioma. Sequencing used immunoSEQ multiplex PCR; TCRdb keeps in-frame clones, though not all of them. The sample carries roughly 50,000 clones, around three quarters recorded once. Which antigens these TCRs recognize remains unknown. The time point is: week 47, end of study. What each vaccine dose contained was 300 ug of mutant IDH1 20-mer peptide, accompanied by topical imiquimod. Sample: PBMCs, taken from a glioma patient whose treatment included an IDH1 peptide vaccine. The receptors here all came from a woman aged 40 to 49 with glioma. Some clones in this sample may be carry-over from other donors' samples.

This clone turned up a few times. The chain has TRBV5-1 and TRBJ2-1; no definite D call. The germline V and J ends were trimmed by 0 bases and 4 bases, with 5 bases remaining between them. The CDR3 extends over 13 amino acids. CDR1 and CDR2 from the germline V gene are SGHRS and YFSETQ. Here the CDR3 reads CASSLATYNEQFF. CDR3 coding DNA: TGCGCCAGCAGCTTGGCTACATACAATGAGCAGTTCTTC.

V gene TRBV5-1 combines with J gene TRBJ2-5; D may be TRBD1 (5 bases). Germline V gene lookup returns CDR1 SGHRS and CDR2 YFSETQ. The CDR3 extends over 14 amino acids. The germline V and J ends were trimmed by 4 bases and 1 base, with 11 bases remaining between them. The CDR3 sequence is CASSADKFQETQYF. Here the CDR3 DNA reads TGCGCCAGCAGCGCGGACAAATTCCAAGAGACCCAGTACTTC.

The chain employs TRBV7-9 and TRBJ1-1, with D possibly TRBD1 on 5 matching bases. Germline V gene lookup returns CDR1 SEHNR and CDR2 FQNEAQ (reference sequence). V gave up 6 bases and J gave up 7 bases, with 21 bases separating them. This CDR3 spans 15 amino acids. The CDR3 sequence is CASSSPTVPKIEAFF. Here the CDR3 DNA reads TGTGCCAGCAGTTCGCCGACAGTCCCTAAGATTGAAGCTTTCTTT.

This chain uses TRBV7-2 with TRBJ2-1, with 11 bases matching TRBD2. CDR3 size: 16 residues. Germline-derived CDR1 and CDR2 are SGHTA and FQGNSA. J was trimmed by 8 bases and V by 2 bases; bases with no gene match: 8. CDR3 bases: TGTGCCAGCAGCTTAAGTCTAGCGGGGGGAGGTGATGAGCAGTTCTTC. Translated, it gives CASSLSLAGGGDEQFF.

The chain couples TRBV6-5 to TRBJ1-2; 10 nucleotides match TRBD1. V dropped 4 bases and J dropped 4; count of bases not matched to a gene: 9. The CDR3 has 16 residues. CDR1 is MNHEY and CDR2 is SVGAGI in the germline V gene. The DNA for the CDR3 is TGTGCCAGCAGTTCCGGGACAGGGGCCATGGGCTATGGCTACACCTTC. This codes for CASSSGTGAMGYGYTF.

The V and J genes are TRBV10-3 and TRBJ1-4, with TRBD1 matching over 8 bases. The CDR3 runs to 14 residues. From germline, CDR1 is ENHRY and CDR2 SYGVKD. Trimming cost V 4 bases and J 8 bases; bases outside gene matches: 6. The CDR3 bases are TGTGCCATCAGTGGAGGACAGGGTAGCGAAAAACTGTTTTTT. It yields the protein CAISGGQGSEKLFF.

This clone was detected only a few times. The genes are TRBV6-5 and TRBJ1-1; D ambiguous. V was shortened by 0 bases and J by 3 bases, with 11 bases between the two germline ends. CDR1 MNHEY and CDR2 SVGAGI come from the germline V gene. The CDR3 runs to 15 residues. Written as DNA, the CDR3 is TGTGCCAGCAGTTACTCAATACGGGAGTACACTGAAGCTTTCTTT. The encoded protein is CASSYSIREYTEAFF.

CDR3 bases: TGTGCCAGCAGTGAGAGGCAGAACTATGGCTACACCTTC. Translated, it gives CASSERQNYGYTF. This chain joins TRBV2 and TRBJ1-2; no firm D call. V lost 3 bases and J lost 2, with 7 bases in between. Germline assignment: CDR1 SNHLY and CDR2 FYNNEI. CDR3 length: 13 residues.

The V gene is TRBV27, the J gene TRBJ2-5; TRBD1 aligns across 8 bases. Germline CDR1 is MNHEY and CDR2 is SMNVEV (reference sequence). V was pared by 2 bases and J by 4 bases, with 9 bases of the junction left unmatched. The CDR3 has 16 amino acids. This CDR3 is CASSLRQGALAETQYF. The DNA for the CDR3 is TGTGCCAGCAGTTTACGGCAGGGGGCATTGGCAGAGACCCAGTACTTC.

The CDR3 reads CASRRGQPNNSPLHF. The CDR3 DNA is TGTGCCAGCAGGCGGGGACAGCCCAATAATTCACCCCTCCACTTT. This rearrangement joins TRBV27 to TRBJ1-6; the match to TRBD1 covers 7 bases. The V gene end was trimmed by 6 bases and the J gene end by 5 bases; junction bases not matched to a gene: 7. Germline V gives CDR1 MNHEY, CDR2 SMNVEV (reference sequence). This CDR3 has 15 amino acids.

The chain carries TRBV5-4 and TRBJ2-2; maybe TRBD2 (5 bases). V lost 2 bases, J lost 5 bases, and 10 bases lay in between. The CDR3 is 14 amino acids. Germline V lookup: CDR1 SGHNT, CDR2 YYREEE (reference sequence). DNA of the CDR3: TGTGCCAGCAGCTTCGGGGTAGAGACCGGGGAGCTGTTTTTT. Translated, it gives CASSFGVETGELFF.

This chain joins TRBV9 and TRBJ2-1; 14 nucleotides agree with TRBD2. After removal of 4 bases from V and 6 bases from J, the junction contained 6 bases not matched to a gene. CDR1 and CDR2 from the germline V gene are SGDLS and YYNGEE. CDR3 size: 16 residues. The CDR3 nucleotides are TGTGCCAGCAGCTCCCACGGACTAGCGGGAGGCAATGAGCAGTTCTTC. Its protein product is CASSSHGLAGGNEQFF.

This sequence joins TRBV2 and TRBJ1-4; D is uncertain. CDR3 length equals 15 residues. The germline V gene encodes CDR1 SNHLY and CDR2 FYNNEI. V was shortened by 5 bases and J by 3 bases, with 13 bases between the two germline ends. The CDR3 protein is CASSLLRPANEKLFF. CDR3 sequence (DNA): TGTGCCAGCAGTCTTCTAAGGCCGGCTAATGAAAAACTGTTTTTT. The variable domain in full, completed from reference TRBV2 and TRBJ1-4, reads EPEVTQTPSHQVTQMGQEVILRCVPISNHLYFYWYRQILGQKVEFLVSFYNNEISEKSEIFDDQFSVERPDGSNFTLKIRSTKLEDSAMYFCASSLLRPANEKLFFGSGTQLSVL.

The J gene is TRBJ1-1, the V gene TRBV21-1; the D call of TRBD1 is as the table states it, not checked on the DNA. TRBV21-1 is marked as a pseudogene. This CDR3 region has 17 residues. The CDR3 protein is CASSKGGQGRVNTEAFF. The CDR3 bases are TGTGCCAGCAGCAAAGGAGGACAGGGTAGGGTGAACACTGAAGCTTTCTTT.

J is TRBJ1-1 and V is TRBV7-2; TRBD1 aligns across 8 bases. Germline lookup yields CDR1 SGHTA and CDR2 FQGNSA. This CDR3 has 17 amino acids. Unmatched junction bases numbered 11, after V lost 5 bases and J lost 0 bases. CDR3 residues: CASSLRSRGPLNTEAFF. The CDR3 DNA sequence: TGTGCCAGCAGCCTCCGGAGCAGGGGGCCCCTGAACACTGAAGCTTTCTTT.

The rearrangement uses TRBV6-1 and TRBJ2-3; 8 bases line up with TRBD2. Germline V lookup: CDR1 MNHNS, CDR2 SASEGT. The CDR3 loop spans 15 amino acids. J gave up 0 bases and V 4 bases, and 3 bases lay outside the gene matches. The CDR3 DNA follows: TGTGCCAGCAGTGGACTAGCGTCTAGCACAGATACGCAGTATTTT. This encodes CASSGLASSTDTQYF.

The J gene is TRBJ2-7, the V gene TRBV27, with D perhaps matching TRBD2 (6 bases). CDR3 length: 15 amino acids. Germline assignment: CDR1 MNHEY and CDR2 SMNVEV (reference sequence). Trimming left V 6 bases short and J 1 base short, with 16 bases between. Here the CDR3 DNA reads TGTGCCAGCAGCCTGAGGAGGGCAAGATCCTACGAGCAGTACTTC. It translates to CASSLRRARSYEQYF.

The V gene is TRBV5-1, the J gene TRBJ2-7; a possible D gene is TRBD1 (6 bases). CDR1 is SGHRS, CDR2 YFSETQ, per germline. Trimming pared 6 bases from V and 4 bases from J, leaving 11 bases between. This CDR3 has 12 amino acids. This CDR3 reads CASKLQGYEQYF. CDR3 in DNA: TGCGCCAGCAAGCTTCAGGGGTACGAGCAGTACTTC. The whole variable domain, remainder taken from reference TRBV5-1 and TRBJ2-7, is KAGVTQTPRYLIKTRGQQVTLSCSPISGHRSVSWYQQTPGQGLQFLFEYFSETQRNKGNFPGRFSGRQFSNSRSEMNVSTLELGDSALYLCASKLQGYEQYFGPGTRLTVT.

The chain has TRBV6-5 and TRBJ1-2, with 8 bases that match TRBD1. Germline lookup yields CDR1 MNHEY and CDR2 SVGAGI. The junction had 4 bases not matched to a gene; V was cut back by 4 bases and J by 6 bases. There are 13 residues in the CDR3. CDR3 region: CASSWGTGHGYTF. CDR3 coding DNA: TGTGCCAGCAGTTGGGGGACAGGCCATGGCTACACCTTC.

The genes are TRBV6-1 and TRBJ2-7; weak D call: TRBD1 (6 bases). Trimming stripped 2 bases from V and 2 bases from J, with 10 bases between. Germline V gene lookup returns CDR1 MNHNS and CDR2 SASEGT. The CDR3 is made up of 14 amino acids. Written as DNA, the CDR3 is TGTGCCAGCAGTGAATGGGACAAAACCTACGAGCAGTACTTC. Protein sequence: CASSEWDKTYEQYF.

This clone has just one count. This chain uses TRBV6-5 with TRBJ1-4; 7 bases are shared with TRBD1. The germline CDR1 and CDR2 sequences are MNHEY and SVGAGI. V lost 6 bases to trimming and J lost 4 bases; unmatched junction nucleotides: 2. CDR3 length equals 13 residues. Written as DNA, the CDR3 is TGTGCCAGCAGGCAGGGGGTTAATGAAAAACTGTTTTTT. As protein: CASRQGVNEKLFF.